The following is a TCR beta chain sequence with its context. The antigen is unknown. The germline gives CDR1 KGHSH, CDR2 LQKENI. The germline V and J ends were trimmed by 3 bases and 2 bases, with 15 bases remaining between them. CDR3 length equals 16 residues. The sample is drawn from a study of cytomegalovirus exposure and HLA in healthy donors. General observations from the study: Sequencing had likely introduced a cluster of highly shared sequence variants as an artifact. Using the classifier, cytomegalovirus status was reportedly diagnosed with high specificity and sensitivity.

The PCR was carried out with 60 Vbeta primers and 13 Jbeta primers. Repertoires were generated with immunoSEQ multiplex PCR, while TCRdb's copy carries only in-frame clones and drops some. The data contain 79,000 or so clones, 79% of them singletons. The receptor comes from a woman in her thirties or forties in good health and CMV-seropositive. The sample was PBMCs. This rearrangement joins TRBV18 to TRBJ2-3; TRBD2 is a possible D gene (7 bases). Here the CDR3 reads CASSPPGGSYTDTQYF. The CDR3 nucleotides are TGTGCCAGCTCACCCCCGGGGGGCAGTTACACAGATACGCAGTATTTT.